The 2 T cell receptor beta chains below were found in one sample sequenced in a study of CD8+CD57+ T cells in acquired aplastic anemia (dated by TCRdb to 2016 to 2019). Sequencer: Illumina HiSeq 2000. Genomic DNA was used as template for profiling of TCR beta VDJ combinations and CDR3 sequences. The public reads were quality trimmed at Q25 with fastp and then assembled into clones with MiXCR by TCRdb, keeping productive beta chains. Identical CDR3 protein sequences are pooled into one entry, listed with their most common genes and DNA. The sample includes some 120,000 distinct CDR3 sequences, with about half observed a single time. Jointly, the top ten make up around 2.3% of the sample. The source material was sorted CD4+, CD8+, or CD8+CD57+ T cells (not recorded which) from PBMCs. The receptors shown here come from a human donor in good health, serving as a control.

This chain connects TRBV5-1 to TRBJ2-2; D is unclear. Trimming removed 2 bases from V and 3 bases from J, with 5 bases in between. Germline V lookup: CDR1 SGHRS, CDR2 YFSETQ. CDR3 length: 13 residues. CDR3 protein: CASSFEYTGELFF. The CDR3 DNA reads as TGCGCCAGCAGCTTTGAGTACACCGGGGAGCTGTTTTTT.

This chain connects TRBV10-3 to TRBJ2-7; D is possibly TRBD1 (5 bases). The CDR3 totals 12 residues. CDR1 is ENHRY, CDR2 SYGVKD, per germline. Trimming left V 6 bases short and J 6 bases short, with 12 bases between. Here the CDR3 reads CAIRLQESEQYF. As DNA, the CDR3 is TGTGCCATCAGGTTACAGGAGAGCGAGCAGTACTTC.